In its sample, the clone carrying this T cell receptor (beta chain) was seen many times. The data were taken from a study of T cells in Graves' hyperthyroidism and ophthalmopathy. The TCR beta CDR3 regions underwent amplification using RNA transcripts as the source. During a first-round RT-PCR of the TCR CDR3, the HTBI primer set was used. TCRdb used MiXCR to reprocess the multiplex PCR reads, holding one entry per CDR3 protein. Seen here are fewer than 650,000 distinct CDR3 sequences, about 14% observed once, and the top ten hold 4% to 5.5%. CDR1 is MRHNA, CDR2 SNTAGT, per germline. With 2 bases removed from V and 2 bases from J, the gap between germline ends came to 21 bases. CDR3 length: 18 amino acids. Not enrolled were patients with uncontrolled infection, other autoimmune disease, pregnancy or lactation.

This chain uses TRBV6-4 with TRBJ1-2; tentatively, D is TRBD1 (6 bases). The sequencing input was blood. The receptor's source is a middle-aged woman with Graves' ophthalmopathy. The DNA for the CDR3 is TGTGCCAGCAGTGACCTACAGGGATGGAACCGTAAAAACTATGGCTACACCTTC. It yields the protein CASSDLQGWNRKNYGYTF.